This T cell receptor beta chain appears in the sequencing data of a study of beta chain features in type 1 diabetes. Reverse transcribing all isolated RNA meant expressed TCRB transcripts were sequenced. TCRdb's table, derived via immunoSEQ multiplex PCR, lists solely in-frame clones and lacks some. The sample records about 110,000 clones, 40% being singletons. The study's findings and limits: Patients with type 1 diabetes showed fewer VDJ junction insertions and more deletions.

Turning to this clone: Its antigen is still unknown.

The germline V gene encodes CDR1 SGHVS and CDR2 FQNEAQ. The V end lost 1 base, the J end lost 7 bases, and 7 bases lay between the germline ends. This CDR3 has 13 residues. Sorting with CD45RO/CCR7/CD25/CD127/CD95/CD27 yielded naive, central memory, regulatory and stem-like memory CD4+ cells. The rearrangement links TRBV7-8 to TRBJ2-2; no clear D. What was sequenced was stem cell memory CD4+ T cells from blood. The clonotype comes from a woman aged 18-29 years in good health. DNA for the CDR3: TGTGCCAGCAGCTTAGTTGCCAGCGGGGAGCTGTTTTTT. Residues: CASSLVASGELFF.